The rows below give T cell receptor beta chains drawn from one sample of a study of T-cell memory formation after mild COVID-19. TCRdb reanalysed the 5' RACE reads using MiXCR and keeps one entry per CDR3 protein. The table includes more than 150,000 distinct CDR3 sequences, 15% to 20% detected once. Sequenced: PBMCs or a T cell subset sorted from them (not recorded which). The receptors here all came from a man aged 18 to 35 who had mild COVID-19 (a few samples of this study predate the infection). Cell type and time point are not known. Each CDR3 is given with its conserved first and last residue. The D gene is left open where the match is weak. Some rows have no size entry. The others give once, few or many, or a class for an expanded clone.

d_call	v_call	j_call	clone_size	cdr3_aa	cdr3_nt
-	TRBV15	TRBJ2-4	few	CATSRLQGWSKNIQYF	TGTGCCACCAGCAGACTACAGGGTTGGTCCAAAAACATTCAGTACTTC
-	TRBV5-5	TRBJ1-5	many	CASSSGLAREGNQPQHF	TGTGCCAGCAGCTCCGGCCTGGCCAGGGAAGGCAATCAGCCCCAGCATTTT
-	TRBV6-6	TRBJ2-1	few	CASRRTPRDEQFF	TGTGCCAGCAGACGGACACCCCGGGATGAGCAGTTCTTC
TRBD1	TRBV5-1	TRBJ1-1	-	CASSSLQGASTEAFF	TGCGCCAGCAGCTCCTTACAGGGGGCGAGTACTGAAGCTTTCTTT
TRBD2	TRBV7-2	TRBJ2-1	few	CASSLPAGDVNEQFF	TGTGCCAGCAGCTTGCCAGCGGGGGATGTCAATGAGCAGTTCTTC
-	TRBV12-5	TRBJ2-3	few	CASGRPNGGHTDTQYF	TGTGCTAGTGGCCGCCCCAACGGGGGGCACACAGATACGCAGTATTTT
TRBD1	TRBV12-3/TRBV12-4	TRBJ2-5	few	CASRRQGKTQYF	TGTGCCAGCAGGCGACAGGGGAAGACCCAGTACTTC
-	TRBV4-3	TRBJ2-2	-	CASSQAGGSNTGELFF	TGCGCCAGCAGCCAAGCTGGGGGTTCGAACACCGGGGAGCTGTTTTTT
TRBD1	TRBV3-1	TRBJ2-1	few	CASSPQPGQGYNEQFF	TGTGCCAGCAGTCCACAACCGGGACAGGGGTACAATGAGCAGTTCTTC
TRBD1	TRBV2	TRBJ1-1	-	CASSGTGGYTEAFF	TGTGCCAGCAGTGGGACAGGGGGCTATACTGAAGCTTTCTTT
-	TRBV6-5	TRBJ1-1	few	CASSFQLGVPGPEAFF	TGTGCCAGCAGTTTCCAACTAGGGGTCCCGGGTCCTGAAGCTTTCTTT
TRBD2	TRBV18	TRBJ2-4	few	CASSPTSGATGNIQYF	TGTGCCAGCTCACCCACTAGCGGGGCGACGGGGAACATTCAGTACTTC
TRBD2	TRBV12-3/TRBV12-4	TRBJ2-3	few	CASRTGGGVDTQYF	TGTGCCAGCCGGACTGGTGGGGGGGTAGATACGCAGTATTTT
-	TRBV7-2	TRBJ2-5	-	CASSLSPWHGDQETQYF	TGTGCCAGCAGCTTATCGCCCTGGCACGGTGACCAAGAGACCCAGTACTTC
-	TRBV4-1	TRBJ1-6	-	CASSQEPSGYSPLHF	TGCGCCAGCAGCCAAGAACCATCGGGGTATTCACCCCTCCACTTT
-	TRBV7-2	TRBJ2-2	few	CASSLVGSGELFF	TGTGCCAGCAGCTTAGTGGGCAGCGGGGAGCTGTTTTTT
-	TRBV6-2/TRBV6-3	TRBJ2-5	-	CASILAGGVTQYF	TGTGCCAGCATCTTGGCCGGGGGAGTGACCCAGTACTTC
-	TRBV18	TRBJ2-2	-	CASSPGGYTGELFF	TGTGCCAGCTCACCTGGCGGATACACCGGGGAGCTGTTTTTT
TRBD1	TRBV7-8	TRBJ1-6	few	CASSLEGQYNSPLHF	TGTGCCAGCAGCTTAGAGGGACAGTATAATTCACCCCTCCACTTT
-	TRBV5-1	TRBJ2-5	-	CASSFSRQETQYF	TGCGCCAGCAGCTTCTCCAGGCAAGAGACCCAGTACTTC
-	TRBV4-1	TRBJ1-1	few	CASSQEFSGNTEAFF	TGCGCCAGCAGCCAAGAATTTTCAGGCAACACTGAAGCTTTCTTT
-	TRBV9	TRBJ2-1	-	CASSVVSGNNEQFF	TGTGCCAGCAGCGTAGTGTCAGGGAACAATGAGCAGTTCTTC
-	TRBV5-1	TRBJ1-1	-	CASSLLVRAANTEAFF	TGCGCCAGCAGCTTGTTAGTCCGGGCTGCGAACACTGAAGCTTTCTTT
TRBD1	TRBV7-3	TRBJ2-3	few	CASSLSRDSPDTQYF	TGTGCCAGCAGCCTTAGTAGGGACAGTCCAGATACGCAGTATTTT
TRBD1	TRBV29-1	TRBJ2-3	-	CSVKGQESDTQYF	TGCAGCGTTAAGGGACAGGAATCAGATACGCAGTATTTT
-	TRBV25-1	TRBJ1-1	few	CASRDQVRAEAFF	TGTGCCAGCAGGGACCAGGTGAGGGCTGAAGCTTTCTTT
TRBD2	TRBV9	TRBJ2-7	-	CASSPSGDSYDQYF	TGTGCCAGCAGTCCGAGCGGGGACTCCTACGATCAGTACTTC
-	TRBV6-2/TRBV6-3	TRBJ2-3	-	CASSYPSTDTQYF	TGTGCCAGCAGTTACCCCAGCACAGATACGCAGTATTTT
-	TRBV9	TRBJ1-2	-	CASSDPGGAGGYTF	TGTGCCAGCAGCGACCCAGGCGGGGCGGGGGGCTACACCTTC
-	TRBV7-8	TRBJ1-1	-	CASSLAAGAAEAFF	TGTGCCAGCAGCTTAGCGGCGGGGGCCGCGGAAGCTTTCTTT
-	TRBV28	TRBJ1-5	-	CASSRYQPQHF	TGTGCCAGCAGCAGATATCAGCCCCAGCATTTT
TRBD1	TRBV30	TRBJ1-6	-	CAWHRDRATTLHF	TGTGCCTGGCACCGGGACAGGGCAACGACCCTCCACTTT
-	TRBV7-2	TRBJ2-3	-	CASSLFGVVGDTQYF	TGTGCCAGCAGCTTGTTTGGGGTCGTGGGAGATACGCAGTATTTT
TRBD1	TRBV4-3	TRBJ2-7	-	CASSHTGGYEQYF	TGCGCCAGCAGCCATACAGGGGGCTACGAGCAGTACTTC
-	TRBV21-1	TRBJ1-6	-	CASSRPTGEDSPLHF	TGTGCCAGCAGCAGACCGACTGGAGAGGATTCACCCCTCCACTTT